This entry describes one TCR beta chain. Its target is not known. This sample is drawn from a study of T cells in localized non-small cell lung cancer. Findings and caveats of the study: It was uninvolved adjacent lung that showed the highest T cell clonality, exceeding tumor. In adjacent lung appeared a median approximately 57 of the top 100 tumor clones.

This table comes from immunoSEQ multiplex PCR, and its TCRdb copy is limited to in-frame clones, with some not included. Here the sample spans fewer than 30,000 clones, 88% being singletons. The ends were cut back, 5 bases at V and 5 bases at J, with 15 bases in the middle. Germline CDR1 reads LNHDA; CDR2 reads SQIVND (reference sequence). The CDR3 length is 15 residues. The chain is built from TRBV19 and TRBJ2-2; D perhaps matches TRBD1 (6 bases). The receptor's source is a man aged 35 to 70 with stage II lung adenocarcinoma. The sequencing used PBMCs, collected before any cancer treatment. CDR3 sequence (DNA): TGTGCCAGTAGTCGTCCAGGGGTAAGGACCGGGGAGCTGTTTTTT. It codes for CASSRPGVRTGELFF. The whole variable domain, filled in from reference TRBV19 and TRBJ2-2, reads DGGITQSPKYLFRKEGQNVTLSCEQNLNHDAMYWYRQDPGQGLRLIYYSQIVNDFQKGDIAEGYSVSREKKESFPLTVTSAQKNPTAFYLCASSRPGVRTGELFFGEGSRLTVL.